This entry lists 9 T cell receptor beta chains sequenced from one sample in a study of T cells in Graves' hyperthyroidism and ophthalmopathy. The source material, RNA transcripts, was used to amplify TCR beta CDR3 regions. RT-PCR in the first round (using the HTBI primer set) targeted the TCR CDR3. TCRdb re-derived calls from the multiplex PCR reads in MiXCR, one entry per CDR3 protein. The table lists 640,000 or so distinct CDR3 sequences, roughly 15% of them singletons. The material sequenced was blood. These TCRs come from a woman aged 35 to 49 with Graves' ophthalmopathy.

This clonotype was recorded at least ten times. The chain couples TRBV12-3 or TRBV12-4 to TRBJ2-2; no reliable D call. V was clipped by 5 bases and J by 7 bases, with 8 bases between them. This CDR3 is 12 amino acids long. The CDR3 here is CASSRSIGELFF. In DNA form, the CDR3 reads TGTGCCAGCAGTCGGAGTATCGGGGAGCTGTTTTTT.

This clonotype was counted ten times or more. The chain links TRBV7-8 to TRBJ1-5; a possible D gene is TRBD1 (5 bases). V shed 1 base and J shed 9 bases, with 19 bases lying between them. CDR1 and CDR2 (germline): SGHVS, FQNEAQ. This CDR3 region has 16 residues. The CDR3, as DNA: TGTGCCAGCAGCTTAGGGGGGGGTTTGGGAACATGGCCCCAGCATTTT. Translated, it gives CASSLGGGLGTWPQHF. The full variable domain, completed using reference TRBV7-8 and TRBJ1-5, is GAGVSQSPRYKVAKRGQDVALRCDPISGHVSLFWYQQALGQGPEFLTYFQNEAQLDKSGLPSDRFFAERPEGSVSTLKIQRTQQEDSAVYLCASSLGGGLGTWPQHFGDGTRLSIL.

Regarding this clonotype: One junction end disagrees with the germline gene, perhaps due to a read error. This chain joins TRBV5-8 and TRBJ1-5; 7 bases agree with TRBD1. The CDR3 runs 14 residues. From germline, CDR1 is SGHTS and CDR2 YDEGEE. This chain's CDR3 is CASSLKGGNHPQHF. In nucleotides, the CDR3 is TGTGCCAGCAGCTTGAAAGGGGGCAATCACCCCCAGCATTTT.

This rearrangement joins TRBV19 to TRBJ1-5; D is unclear. The germline gives CDR1 LNHDA, CDR2 SQIVND (reference sequence). There are 15 residues in the CDR3. With 3 bases removed from V and 6 bases from J, the gap between germline ends came to 15 bases. The CDR3 DNA reads TGTGCCAGTAGTATCCACGACCCCCTAGGTCAGCCCCAGCATTTT. It codes for CASSIHDPLGQPQHF.

This clonotype has a count of ten or more. V and J are TRBV6-2 or TRBV6-3 and TRBJ1-1; possible D gene TRBD1, 5 bases. The V end lost 5 bases, the J end lost 0 bases, and 10 bases lay between the germline ends. Germline assignment: CDR1 MNHEY and CDR2 SVGEGT. The length of the CDR3 is 14 residues. CDR3 in DNA: TGTGCCAGCAGTCTACAGGACGTGAACACTGAAGCTTTCTTT. Translation: CASSLQDVNTEAFF.

The chain couples TRBV20-1 to TRBJ2-7; 15 positions agree with TRBD2. Germline V CDR1 and CDR2: DFQATT, SNEGSKA (reference sequence). The CDR3 length is 12 residues. The ends lost 6 bases at V and 9 bases at J; junction bases unmatched: 3. This CDR3 reads CSAGTSGRRQYF. The CDR3, as DNA: TGCAGTGCAGGGACTAGCGGGAGGCGGCAGTACTTC.

This clonotype was detected ten times or more. J is TRBJ1-2 and V is TRBV6-2 or TRBV6-3, with D perhaps TRBD1 (5 bases). This CDR3 is built from 13 residues. CDR1 MNHEY and CDR2 SVGEGT come from the germline V gene. Trimming stripped 2 bases from V and 8 bases from J, with 12 bases between. The CDR3 loop reads CASSYTSGRGYTF. The CDR3 DNA reads TGTGCCAGCAGTTACACGTCAGGGCGCGGCTACACCTTC.

This clonotype showed up just a few times. J is TRBJ1-5 and V is TRBV7-3; D is ambiguous. V shed 11 bases and J shed 0 bases, with 14 bases lying between them. CDR1 and CDR2 (germline): SGHTA, FQGTGA. This CDR3 comprises 14 residues. Written as DNA, the CDR3 is TGTGCCCGCTCCAAGACATATAGCAATCAGCCCCAGCATTTT. Translation gives CARSKTYSNQPQHF.

This clonotype was observed many times. The chain's CDR3 is CSARDWEHNTEAFF. CDR3 coding DNA: TGCAGTGCTAGAGATTGGGAACATAACACTGAAGCTTTCTTT. J is TRBJ1-1 and V is TRBV20-1; no definite D call. The CDR3 covers 14 residues. With 0 bases removed from V and 2 bases from J, the gap between germline ends came to 10 bases. Germline V gene sequence: CDR1 DFQATT, CDR2 SNEGSKA (reference sequence).